Listed here are 12 T cell receptor beta chains from one sample, sequenced in a study of identical twins. TCRdb re-called the 5' RACE reads with MiXCR, one entry per CDR3 protein. The sample includes some 1,600,000 distinct CDR3 sequences, 25% to 35% of them seen just once. The source material was cord blood. The receptors were sampled from a newborn girl in good health.

This chain connects TRBV7-2 to TRBJ2-7; D is perhaps TRBD1 (6 bases). This CDR3 has 17 amino acids. V was pared by 1 base and J by 0 bases, with 16 bases between. Germline V gene sequence: CDR1 SGHTA, CDR2 FQGNSA. This chain's CDR3 is CASSLGWTAFPSYEQYF. Written as DNA, the CDR3 is TGTGCCAGCAGCTTAGGTTGGACAGCGTTCCCCTCCTACGAGCAGTACTTC.

This chain uses TRBV18 with TRBJ2-5, with D tentatively TRBD1 or TRBD2 (5 bases each). This CDR3 comprises 11 residues. Trimming left V 6 bases short and J 13 bases short, with 15 bases between. Germline assignment: CDR1 KGHSH and CDR2 LQKENI. The CDR3 loop is CASSDGTCGYF. DNA for the CDR3: TGTGCCAGCTCCGATGGGACGTGCGGGTACTTC. Complete variable domain (other parts from reference TRBV18 and TRBJ2-5): NAGVMQNPRHLVRRRGQEARLRCSPMKGHSHVYWYRQLPEEGLKFMVYLQKENIIDESGMPKERFSAEFPKEGPSILRIQQVVRGDSAAYFCASSDGTCGYFGPGTRLLVL.

The chain is built from TRBV27 and TRBJ2-3; 8 bases fit TRBD2. The CDR3 length is 15 residues. After removal of 5 bases from V and 2 bases from J, the junction contained 6 bases not matched to a gene. Germline CDR1 MNHEY, CDR2 SMNVEV (reference sequence). CDR3 DNA: TGTGCCAGCAGTGCCCCGGGAGGGCCCACAGATACGCAGTATTTT. Translation gives CASSAPGGPTDTQYF.

This clonotype has more than one count but fewer than ten. The chain uses TRBV6-5 and TRBJ1-2; TRBD1 aligns across 9 bases. The CDR3 is made up of 17 amino acids. The germline V gene has CDR1 MNHEY and CDR2 SVGAGI. Unmatched junction bases numbered 7, after V lost 0 bases and J lost 2 bases. The CDR3 protein is CASSYSMRTGANYGYTF. CDR3 nucleotide sequence: TGTGCCAGCAGTTACTCGATGCGGACAGGGGCCAACTATGGCTACACCTTC.

The rearrangement uses TRBV28 and TRBJ1-5, with 10 positions matching TRBD1. CDR3 length: 16 residues. V gave up 7 bases and J gave up 1 base; unmatched junction bases: 7. The germline CDR1 and CDR2 sequences are MDHEN and SYDVKM. CDR3 region: CASTRWTGGSNQPQHF. The CDR3 DNA is TGTGCCAGCACCCGATGGACAGGGGGAAGCAATCAGCCCCAGCATTTT.

The V call is TRBV6-1, the J call TRBJ2-1; TRBD2 matches at 9 bases. Germline V gene sequence: CDR1 MNHNS, CDR2 SASEGT. V lost 7 bases and J lost 4; bases outside the gene matches: 8. There are 15 residues in the CDR3. CDR3 in amino acids: CASKLVAGAYNEQFF. For the CDR3, the DNA is TGTGCCAGCAAACTCGTAGCGGGAGCTTACAATGAGCAGTTCTTC.

This clonotype was seen more than once but under ten times. The V and J genes are TRBV5-1 and TRBJ2-3; D gene unclear. V was pared by 0 bases and J by 2 bases, with 7 bases between. The CDR3 covers 14 residues. Germline V gene lookup returns CDR1 SGHRS and CDR2 YFSETQ. DNA of the CDR3: TGCGCCAGCAGCTTGGCCGACGACACAGATACGCAGTATTTT. The encoded protein is CASSLADDTDTQYF.

The J gene is TRBJ1-4, the V gene TRBV5-1; possibly TRBD1 for D (6 bases). This CDR3 has 14 amino acids. Germline V gene sequence: CDR1 SGHRS, CDR2 YFSETQ. Trimming shortened V by 0 bases and J by 5 bases, and 8 bases separated the two germline ends. DNA for the CDR3: TGCGCCAGCAGCTTGGACGGGGGCAATGAAAAACTGTTTTTT. This encodes CASSLDGGNEKLFF.

The chain uses TRBV6-5 and TRBJ1-1; no firm D call. The V end was cut by 2 bases, the J end by 0 bases, with 10 bases between. The CDR3 runs to 15 residues. The germline V gene has CDR1 MNHEY and CDR2 SVGAGI. The CDR3 region has the DNA TGTGCCAGCAGTTACCCTGACCCACTGAACACTGAAGCTTTCTTT. It translates to CASSYPDPLNTEAFF.

The gene calls are TRBV4-2 and TRBJ2-3; 11 positions agree with TRBD2. The CDR3 consists of 16 residues. Germline V gene lookup returns CDR1 LGHNA and CDR2 YNFKEQ. V trimming: 0 bases; J trimming: 4 bases; junction bases outside the gene matches: 3. CDR3 in amino acids: CASSQDLAGGADTQYF. In DNA form, the CDR3 reads TGTGCCAGCAGCCAAGACCTAGCGGGAGGTGCAGATACGCAGTATTTT.

The CDR3 loop reads CASSLDRSPYNEQFF. Written as DNA, the CDR3 is TGTGCCAGCAGTTTGGACAGGAGCCCCTACAATGAGCAGTTCTTC. The genes are TRBV28 and TRBJ2-1; 7 bases are shared with TRBD1. The CDR3 has 15 residues. Per germline, CDR1 MDHEN and CDR2 SYDVKM. J gave up 2 bases and V 3 bases, and 4 bases lay outside the gene matches.

The chain is built from TRBV9 and TRBJ2-3; no clear D gene. From germline, CDR1 is SGDLS and CDR2 YYNGEE. CDR3 length: 14 amino acids. Trimming left V 4 bases short and J 10 bases short, with 19 bases between. CDR3 sequence (DNA): TGTGCCAGCAGCCTTTCCCCCTCTTCTAGAGCGCAGTATTTT. Translated, it gives CASSLSPSSRAQYF. Combining the CDR3 with reference TRBV9 and TRBJ2-3 gives the whole variable domain DSGVTQTPKHLITATGQRVTLRCSPRSGDLSVYWYQQSLDQGLQFLIQYYNGEERAKGNILERFSAQQFPDLHSELNLSSLELGDSALYFCASSLSPSSRAQYFGPGTRLTVL.